Below, 26 T cell receptor beta chains from the same sample are listed, as sequenced in a study of immune heterogeneity within non-small cell lung tumors. The template for each sample was roughly 610 ng of genomic DNA, which had been extracted from bulk tumor tissue. Collection of several biopsies per primary tumor, spaced far apart, took place during surgery. Patients went through curative surgery, and their non-small cell lung cancer was untreated and newly diagnosed. Multiplex PCR employing 32 V and 13 J primers generated amplicons of the TCR beta CDR3. MiXCR was run by TCRdb on the multiplex PCR reads, yielding one entry per CDR3 protein. The data hold 9,000 to 13,000 distinct CDR3 sequences, with about 31% observed a single time. Sequencing was performed on lung tumor tissue. Every receptor here comes from a woman between 50 and 59 years old with non-small cell lung cancer.

With regard to this clonotype: This sequence may be a read error, since a much larger clone differs from it by one base. This sequence joins TRBV15 and TRBJ2-7; 11 nucleotides align to TRBD2. With 5 bases clipped from V and 11 bases from J, the junction kept 17 bases outside the gene matches. Germline V gene data show CDR1 as LNHNV and CDR2 as YYDKDF (reference sequence). The CDR3 is 16 residues long. This CDR3 is CATSLVEGSGREEEYF. In DNA, the CDR3 is TGTGCCACCAGCCTGGTGGAGGGTAGCGGGAGGGAGGAGGAGTACTTC.

In this sample, this clonotype turned up a few times. It may be a read error: a sequence one base away is much more abundant. This sequence joins TRBV3-1 and TRBJ2-6; unclear D gene. CDR1 is LGHDT, CDR2 YNNKEL, per germline (reference sequence). This CDR3 has 16 residues. V was clipped by 5 bases and J by 0 bases, with 11 bases between them. The DNA for the CDR3 is TGTGCCAGCAGCAAATCCATACTCTCTGGGGCCAACGTCCTGACTTTC. Protein sequence: CASSKSILSGANVLTF.

The chain carries TRBV5-1 and TRBJ1-4; TRBD1 agrees at 7 bases. The CDR3 is 15 amino acids. The germline gives CDR1 SGHRS, CDR2 YFSETQ. V shed 4 bases and J 7 bases; nucleotides not matched to a gene: 10. The CDR3 sequence is CASSAGTGDGEKLFF. CDR3 nucleotides: TGCGCCAGCAGCGCGGGTACAGGGGATGGTGAAAAACTGTTTTTT.

By its share, this clonotype is medium-sized. The chain employs TRBV30 and TRBJ2-7; D may match TRBD1 or TRBD2 (5 bases each). Germline CDR1 is GTSNPN and CDR2 is SVGIG (reference sequence). The CDR3 runs 15 residues. Trimming cost V 1 base and J 6 bases, with 19 bases left between them. CDR3 amino acids: CAWSAFTVGGPEQYF. The CDR3 nucleotides read TGTGCCTGGAGTGCCTTTACAGTTGGGGGTCCCGAGCAGTACTTC.

CDR3 residues: CASSRKLSGRMVGEQFF. DNA for the CDR3: TGTGCCAGTAGTAGGAAACTTAGCGGGAGAATGGTCGGTGAGCAGTTCTTC. The rearrangement joins TRBV19 to TRBJ2-1; 9 nucleotides agree with TRBD2. This CDR3 has 17 amino acids. In germline, CDR1 is LNHDA, CDR2 SQIVND (reference sequence). The J segment lost 9 bases and the V segment lost 4 bases, leaving 16 bases of the junction unmatched. The complete variable domain, with remaining parts taken from reference TRBV19 and TRBJ2-1, reads DGGITQSPKYLFRKEGQNVTLSCEQNLNHDAMYWYRQDPGQGLRLIYYSQIVNDFQKGDIAEGYSVSREKKESFPLTVTSAQKNPTAFYLCASSRKLSGRMVGEQFFGPGTRLTVL.

By its share, this clonotype is medium-sized. The CDR3 region has the DNA TGTGCCAGCTCACCACGATGGAGACAGGATAATTCACCCCTCCACTTT. Translation gives CASSPRWRQDNSPLHF. The chain uses TRBV18 and TRBJ1-6; possibly TRBD1 for D (6 bases). Per the germline V gene, CDR1 is KGHSH and CDR2 is LQKENI. Trimming took off 1 base at V and 5 bases at J, with 12 bases between the two ends. CDR3 length: 16 amino acids.

This clonotype is medium-sized (0.01 to 0.1%) within its sample. The CDR3, as DNA: TGTGCCAGTAGCCCCTCCGGGACAGGGGCCTACGAGCAGTACTTC. Protein: CASSPSGTGAYEQYF. The V gene is TRBV19, the J gene TRBJ2-7; 10 bases map to TRBD1. Germline trimming cut 6 bases from V and 2 bases from J; bases unmatched to any gene: 7. Germline V lookup: CDR1 LNHDA, CDR2 SQIVND (reference sequence). The CDR3 length is 15 residues.

In regard to this clonotype: With a much larger clone just one base away, this may be a read error. The chain joins TRBV10-3 to TRBJ1-1; no definite D call. Germline CDR1 reads ENHRY; CDR2 reads SYGVKD. The CDR3 totals 13 residues. The CDR3 loop reads CTITPHKNTEAFF. As DNA, the CDR3 is TGTACCATCACCCCCCACAAGAACACTGAAGCTTTCTTT.

In this sample, this clonotype turned up many times. The CDR3: CSARDLIRGSTDTQYF. The CDR3 nucleotides are TGCAGTGCTAGAGACCTTATTCGGGGTAGCACAGATACGCAGTATTTT. The chain combines TRBV20-1 with TRBJ2-3, with D maybe TRBD2 (5 bases). Germline V gives CDR1 DFQATT, CDR2 SNEGSKA (reference sequence). Trimming cost V 0 bases and J 0 bases, with 13 bases left between them. The CDR3 is 16 residues long.

The chain has TRBV27 and TRBJ2-2; TRBD2 is a possible D gene (6 bases). The CDR3 is made up of 14 amino acids. V lost 5 bases to trimming and J lost 5 bases, with 12 bases between them. The germline CDR1 and CDR2 sequences are MNHEY and SMNVEV (reference sequence). The CDR3 DNA sequence: TGTGCCAGCAGTCAGGGACTCCGAACCGGGGAGCTGTTTTTT. It is translated as CASSQGLRTGELFF.

This clonotype was counted ten times or more. The rearrangement joins TRBV10-3 to TRBJ2-7; 7 bases map to TRBD1. Germline V gives CDR1 ENHRY, CDR2 SYGVKD. The CDR3 extends over 16 amino acids. Losses at the gene ends were 3 bases for V and 5 bases for J; bases not matched to a gene: 13. The CDR3 DNA sequence: TGTGCCATCAGTGAAGAAAGGGGGCTTATAGGGAACGAGCAGTACTTC. Translation gives CAISEERGLIGNEQYF.

V usage is TRBV5-1 and J usage is TRBJ1-1, with TRBD1 as a possible D gene (6 bases). Germline V gene sequence: CDR1 SGHRS, CDR2 YFSETQ. This CDR3 is 14 amino acids long. V shed 7 bases and J shed 7 bases, with 20 bases lying between them. The CDR3 nucleotides are TGCGCCAGCGACGAAGGGGGGGGGTACGGTGAAGCTTTCTTT. This encodes CASDEGGGYGEAFF.

V usage is TRBV20-1 and J usage is TRBJ1-4; D is unclear. This CDR3 comprises 12 residues. V was shortened by 1 base and J by 8 bases, with 8 bases between the two germline ends. Germline-derived CDR1 and CDR2 are DFQATT and SNEGSKA (reference sequence). The CDR3 region is CSARGPSEKLFF. Here the CDR3 DNA reads TGCAGTGCTAGAGGCCCCTCGGAAAAACTGTTTTTT.

This clonotype was detected many times. This sequence joins TRBV19 and TRBJ2-5; the D is unclear. V lost 5 bases to trimming and J lost 5 bases, with 18 bases between them. Germline lookup yields CDR1 LNHDA and CDR2 SQIVND (reference sequence). This CDR3 contains 15 residues. CDR3 nucleotides: TGTGCCAGTAGTTACCCCTCGTCGGGTCAGGAGACCCAGTACTTC. It is translated as CASSYPSSGQETQYF.

This clonotype was recorded many times. The chain recombines TRBV30 with TRBJ1-1; D unresolved. This CDR3 contains 13 residues. The V and J ends lost 2 bases and 6 bases respectively, with 13 bases between them. The germline gives CDR1 GTSNPN, CDR2 SVGIG (reference sequence). CDR3 bases: TGTGCCTGGAGTCTCGTTACCGGCGCTGAAGCTTTCTTT. Translation: CAWSLVTGAEAFF.

This clonotype appeared many times. V and J are TRBV18 and TRBJ2-1, with 8 nucleotides matching TRBD2. Looked up from germline, CDR1 is KGHSH and CDR2 is LQKENI. Unmatched junction bases numbered 12, after V lost 2 bases and J lost 6 bases. This CDR3 has 17 residues. CDR3 amino acids: CASSPDIGREGRNEQFF. The CDR3, as DNA: TGTGCCAGCTCACCAGATATCGGTCGGGAGGGCCGCAATGAGCAGTTCTTC. Full variable domain (outside the CDR3, taken from reference TRBV18 and TRBJ2-1): NAGVMQNPRHLVRRRGQEARLRCSPMKGHSHVYWYRQLPEEGLKFMVYLQKENIIDESGMPKERFSAEFPKEGPSILRIQQVVRGDSAAYFCASSPDIGREGRNEQFFGPGTRLTVL.

This clonotype was detected a few times. V and J are TRBV5-1 and TRBJ2-5; possibly TRBD1 for D (5 bases). Germline loops: CDR1 SGHRS, CDR2 YFSETQ. This CDR3 is 14 amino acids long. Trimming left V 3 bases short and J 4 bases short, with 13 bases between. Written as DNA, the CDR3 is TGCGCCAGCAGCTCAACCGACAGCTCAGAGACCCAGTACTTC. Translation: CASSSTDSSETQYF.

This clonotype qualifies as medium-sized. This rearrangement joins TRBV6-1 to TRBJ1-6; TRBD1 aligns across 7 bases. J lost 4 bases, V lost 5 bases, and 11 bases had no gene match. The CDR3 contains 17 residues. Germline loops: CDR1 MNHNS, CDR2 SASEGT. Written as DNA, the CDR3 is TGTGCCAGCAGTTTAAGAGGGGGCTCGGGGTATAATTCACCCCTCCACTTT. Translation gives CASSLRGGSGYNSPLHF.

This clonotype is judged medium-sized. The chain combines TRBV11-2 with TRBJ1-6; 7 bases map to TRBD1. Per the germline V gene, CDR1 is SGHAT and CDR2 is FQNNGV. The CDR3 is 17 amino acids. Losses at the gene ends were 5 bases for V and 1 base for J; bases not matched to a gene: 8. The chain's CDR3 is CASSQRGQSSYNSPLHF. The CDR3 bases are TGTGCCAGCAGCCAGAGGGGACAGTCTTCCTATAATTCACCCCTCCACTTT.

As to this clonotype: A much larger clonotype is one base distant, so this may be a read error. The chain links TRBV5-1 to TRBJ2-7; D not certain. The CDR3 runs 14 residues. Germline CDR1 reads SGHRS; CDR2 reads YFSETQ. The CDR3 DNA sequence: TGCTCCAGCAGCTTGGTTGCCGCTTCCTACGAGCAGTACTTC. Its protein product is CSSSLVAASYEQYF.

This clonotype occurred a few times. V is TRBV3-1 and J is TRBJ1-1, with 7 bases lining up with TRBD1. Germline-derived CDR1 and CDR2 are LGHDT and YNNKEL (reference sequence). CDR3 length: 11 amino acids. After removal of 9 bases from V and 4 bases from J, the junction contained 2 bases not matched to a gene. CDR3 loop: CASAGGTEAFF. The CDR3 coding sequence is TGTGCCAGTGCAGGGGGCACTGAAGCTTTCTTT.

The genes are TRBV10-1 and TRBJ2-5; no clear D. The CDR3 is made up of 11 amino acids. Germline CDR1 is WNHNN and CDR2 is SYGVQD (reference sequence). V was clipped by 10 bases and J by 5 bases, with 11 bases between them. The chain's CDR3 is CANKWMETQYF. Here the CDR3 DNA reads TGCGCCAACAAATGGATGGAGACCCAGTACTTC.

Worth noting for this clonotype: Since a much larger clone is just one base distant, this may be a read error. V and J are TRBV7-9 and TRBJ2-7; 7 nucleotides agree with TRBD1. CDR3 length: 15 residues. Looked up from germline, CDR1 is SEHNR and CDR2 is FQNEAQ (reference sequence). Unmatched junction bases numbered 10, after V lost 5 bases and J lost 3 bases. This CDR3 reads CASSTRDSRLYEQYF. CDR3 in DNA: TGTGCCAGCAGCACACGGGACAGCAGACTCTACGAGCAGTACTTC.

This clonotype ranks as medium-sized (0.01 to 0.1%). V usage is TRBV28 and J usage is TRBJ1-2; a weak D match, TRBD1 (5 bases). The CDR3 has 13 residues. V lost 3 bases and J lost 5, with 10 bases in between. The germline V gene encodes CDR1 MDHEN and CDR2 SYDVKM. This CDR3 reads CASSFGGLYGYTF. The CDR3 DNA reads TGTGCCAGCAGTTTTGGGGGACTTTATGGCTACACCTTC.

By share, this clonotype counts as medium-sized. This chain links TRBV20-1 with TRBJ1-5; 7 nucleotides align to TRBD1. There are 12 residues in the CDR3. Germline values: CDR1 DFQATT, CDR2 SNEGSKA (reference sequence). After removal of 5 bases from V and 2 bases from J, the junction contained 0 bases not matched to a gene. The CDR3 here is CSAGQGNQPQHF. In nucleotides, the CDR3 is TGCAGTGCTGGACAGGGCAATCAGCCCCAGCATTTT.

By share, this clonotype counts as medium-sized. The CDR3 reads CAISDGGRPYEQYF. The CDR3 nucleotides read TGTGCCATCAGTGATGGGGGGCGTCCCTACGAGCAGTACTTC. The gene calls are TRBV10-3 and TRBJ2-7; D tentatively fits TRBD1 or TRBD2 (6 bases each). V was pared by 3 bases and J by 2 bases, with 11 bases between. This CDR3 contains 14 residues. CDR1 and CDR2 from the germline V gene are ENHRY and SYGVKD.